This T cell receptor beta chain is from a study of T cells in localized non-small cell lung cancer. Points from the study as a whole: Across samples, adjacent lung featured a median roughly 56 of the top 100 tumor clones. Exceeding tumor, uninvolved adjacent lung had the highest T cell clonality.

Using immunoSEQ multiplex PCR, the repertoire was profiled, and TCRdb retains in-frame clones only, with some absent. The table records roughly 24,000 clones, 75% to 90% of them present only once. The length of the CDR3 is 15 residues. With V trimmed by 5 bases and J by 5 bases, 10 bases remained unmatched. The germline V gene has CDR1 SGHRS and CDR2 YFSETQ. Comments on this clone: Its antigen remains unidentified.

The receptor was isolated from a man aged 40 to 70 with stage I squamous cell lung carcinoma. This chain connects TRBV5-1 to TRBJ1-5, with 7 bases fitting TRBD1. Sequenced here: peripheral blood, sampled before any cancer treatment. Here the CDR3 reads CASREGDRPYQPQHF. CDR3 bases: TGCGCCAGCAGGGAAGGGGACAGACCATATCAGCCCCAGCATTTT.